This is a list of T cell receptor beta chains from one sample in a study of naive CD8 T cells in extremely preterm neonates. Produced via immunoSEQ multiplex PCR; TCRdb's table is partial and in-frame only. This sample carries over 5,000 clones, around 97% of them seen once, and the ten largest clones take 8.6%. Material for sequencing was naive CD8+ T cells from blood. The receptors here all came from a human donor in good health. Each CDR3 is given without its conserved first and last residue. The order of the fields is V gene, J gene, CDR3 protein.

V gene: TRBV5-5; J gene: TRBJ1-2; CDR3 protein: ASSLIRELGYT
V gene: TRBV11-2; J gene: TRBJ2-5; CDR3 protein: ASSQPDSQETQY
V gene: TRBV6-5; J gene: TRBJ2-1; CDR3 protein: ASSYSNEQF
V gene: TRBV25-1; J gene: TRBJ1-3; CDR3 protein: ASSEVSAGFGNTIY
V gene: TRBV5-1; J gene: TRBJ2-3; CDR3 protein: ASSRTSGGSDTQY
V gene: TRBV9; J gene: TRBJ1-2; CDR3 protein: ASSGTATGHYGYT
V gene: TRBV4-2; J gene: TRBJ2-1; CDR3 protein: ASSPWLAGGYEQF
V gene: TRBV18; J gene: TRBJ1-2; CDR3 protein: ASSPETDYGYT
V gene: TRBV28; J gene: TRBJ2-7; CDR3 protein: ASSLYSGYEQY
V gene: TRBV21-1; J gene: TRBJ2-7; CDR3 protein: ASSKIDRVPYEQY
V gene: TRBV25-1; J gene: TRBJ1-6; CDR3 protein: ASSQRADGNSPLH
V gene: TRBV9; J gene: TRBJ2-1; CDR3 protein: ASRGMSGAGDEQF
V gene: TRBV14; J gene: TRBJ2-5; CDR3 protein: ASSQTGAGETQY